These 32 T cell receptor beta chains share one sample of origin, sequenced in a study of Ad26.COV2.S vaccination and SARS-CoV-2 variants. TCRdb's copy holds only in-frame clones and misses some; the assay was immunoSEQ multiplex PCR. This table holds 120,000 to 150,000 clones, about nine tenths found once. This sample comprised peripheral blood, obtained after recovery from COVID-19. Receptors originate from a human donor who had recovered from COVID-19.

The V and J genes are TRBV4-1 and TRBJ2-7, with 7 bases that match TRBD1. The CDR3 covers 14 residues. CDR1 MGHRA and CDR2 YSYEKL come from the germline V gene. J gave up 3 bases and V 4 bases, and 6 bases lay outside the gene matches. Here the CDR3 reads CASSPGGKGYEQYF. DNA of the CDR3: TGCGCCAGCAGCCCAGGGGGTAAGGGCTACGAGCAGTACTTC.

This chain connects TRBV28 to TRBJ1-2; no clear D. The CDR3 runs to 14 residues. Germline CDR1 and CDR2: MDHEN and SYDVKM. With 5 bases removed from V and 2 bases from J, the gap between germline ends came to 12 bases. CDR3 nucleotides: TGTGCCAGCAGTATTACTTTACAGAACTATGGCTACACCTTC. Translation: CASSITLQNYGYTF.

CDR3 amino acids: CASSSTGTNTEAFF. The CDR3 DNA follows: TGTGCCAGCAGCTCTACAGGGACTAACACTGAAGCTTTCTTT. V and J are TRBV7-9 and TRBJ1-1; the D gene is possibly TRBD1 (6 bases). V lost 4 bases and J 2 bases, leaving 11 bases between the germline ends. The length of the CDR3 is 14 residues. The V gene's germline CDR1 is SEHNR and CDR2 FQNEAQ (reference sequence).

The CDR3 sequence: CASSLSWDSSGANVLTF. In nucleotides, the CDR3 is TGTGCCAGCAGCTTATCATGGGACAGCTCTGGGGCCAACGTCCTGACTTTC. The chain has TRBV7-2 and TRBJ2-6; 7 nucleotides align to TRBD1. The CDR3 is 17 amino acids. Germline CDR1 reads SGHTA; CDR2 reads FQGNSA. The V gene end was trimmed by 2 bases and the J gene end by 0 bases; junction bases not matched to a gene: 4.

This sequence joins TRBV28 and TRBJ1-2; D is undetermined. This CDR3 has 12 residues. V lost 1 base, J lost 5 bases, and 5 bases lay in between. The germline V gene has CDR1 MDHEN and CDR2 SYDVKM. CDR3 sequence (DNA): TGTGCCAGCAGTTTATTGCGGTATGGCTACACCTTC. It codes for CASSLLRYGYTF.

The chain carries TRBV4-1 and TRBJ2-2, with a tentative D call TRBD2 (6 bases). Per the germline V gene, CDR1 is MGHRA and CDR2 is YSYEKL. The V end lost 1 base, the J end lost 6 bases, and 18 bases lay between the germline ends. CDR3 size: 17 residues. The CDR3 protein is CASSQGEARVWSGELFF. The CDR3 DNA reads TGCGCCAGCAGCCAAGGGGAGGCGAGGGTTTGGTCCGGGGAGCTGTTTTTT.

The chain carries TRBV15 and TRBJ2-3; D remains ambiguous. This CDR3 is built from 17 residues. Looked up from germline, CDR1 is LNHNV and CDR2 is YYDKDF (reference sequence). V lost 1 base to trimming and J lost 2 bases, with 16 bases between them. CDR3 amino acids: CATSRGERQRTTDTQYF. The CDR3 DNA reads as TGTGCCACCAGCAGAGGAGAGAGGCAAAGAACCACAGATACGCAGTATTTT. Combining the CDR3 with reference TRBV15 and TRBJ2-3 gives the whole variable domain DAMVIQNPRYQVTQFGKPVTLSCSQTLNHNVMYWYQQKSSQAPKLLFHYYDKDFNNEADTPDNFQSRRPNTSFCFLDIRSPGLGDTAMYLCATSRGERQRTTDTQYFGPGTRLTVL.

V and J are TRBV30 and TRBJ1-2; 7 bases fit TRBD1. Trimming took 0 bases from V and 8 from J; bases not matched to a gene: 6. Looked up from germline, CDR1 is GTSNPN and CDR2 is SVGIG (reference sequence). The CDR3 is made up of 13 amino acids. The CDR3 nucleotides are TGTGCCTGGAGTGTATCGCAGGGGGGCGGCTACACCTTC. This sequence encodes CAWSVSQGGGYTF.

This rearrangement joins TRBV27 to TRBJ2-7; TRBD1 is a possible D gene (6 bases). Deletions cut 0 bases from V and 3 bases from J, with 12 bases between. The germline CDR1 and CDR2 sequences are MNHEY and SMNVEV (reference sequence). The CDR3 contains 15 residues. Here the CDR3 reads CASSLSPGVGYEQYF. CDR3 DNA: TGTGCCAGCAGTTTATCACCAGGGGTCGGCTACGAGCAGTACTTC.

J is TRBJ2-1 and V is TRBV11-2; D remains ambiguous. CDR1 SGHAT and CDR2 FQNNGV come from the germline V gene. The CDR3 is 12 amino acids. V lost 1 base to trimming and J lost 6 bases, with 4 bases between them. CDR3 nucleotides: TGTGCCAGCAGCTTAGCTTCCAATGAGCAGTTCTTC. Amino acids: CASSLASNEQFF.

CDR3 amino acids: CASSLGTFAAFF. The CDR3 coding sequence is TGTGCCAGCAGCTTGGGGACGTTCGCGGCTTTCTTT. The chain uses TRBV5-6 and TRBJ1-1, with unresolved D. The CDR3 totals 12 residues. Germline V gene data show CDR1 as SGHDT and CDR2 as YYEEEE. V was shortened by 0 bases and J by 11 bases, with 11 bases between the two germline ends.

The chain is built from TRBV19 and TRBJ2-5; TRBD2 might be the D (5 bases). V dropped 4 bases and J dropped 7 bases, with 13 bases sitting between them. The CDR3 consists of 13 residues. CDR1 and CDR2 from the germline V gene are LNHDA and SQIVND (reference sequence). The CDR3 DNA reads TGTGCCAGTAGTAAGGACGGGGTGGGGACCCAGTACTTC. It yields the protein CASSKDGVGTQYF.

The chain carries TRBV18 and TRBJ2-1; 15 bases map to TRBD2. This CDR3 has 15 residues. CDR1 is KGHSH, CDR2 LQKENI, per germline. The junction had 2 bases not matched to a gene; V was cut back by 5 bases and J by 6 bases. The CDR3 sequence: CASSGLAGGLNEQFF. The CDR3 nucleotides read TGTGCCAGCTCAGGACTAGCGGGGGGGCTCAATGAGCAGTTCTTC.

The chain carries TRBV19 and TRBJ1-6, with D unclear. Trimming cost V 5 bases and J 7 bases, with 9 bases left between them. The CDR3 loop spans 13 amino acids. Per the germline V gene, CDR1 is LNHDA and CDR2 is SQIVND (reference sequence). The CDR3 DNA sequence: TGTGCCAGTAGTGGAGGGTTCAATTCACCCCTCCACTTT. Translated, it gives CASSGGFNSPLHF.

On this clone: At one boundary the junction diverges from the germline segment, which might be a read error. V gene TRBV6-5 combines with J gene TRBJ2-2; 7 bases align to TRBD1. The CDR3 spans 15 residues. Germline CDR1 reads MNHEY; CDR2 reads SVGAGI. The CDR3 DNA sequence: TGTGCCAGCAATTACAAGGGGGCGACAACCGGGGAGCTGTTTTTT. Its protein is CASNYKGATTGELFF.

The chain uses TRBV11-3 and TRBJ2-1; 10 bases are a match to TRBD1. The CDR3 runs 15 residues. CDR1 and CDR2 from the germline V gene are SGHNT and YENEEA. The junction had 6 bases not matched to a gene; V was cut back by 2 bases and J by 8 bases. The CDR3 spells CASSLRTGGADEQFF. The CDR3 DNA reads as TGTGCCAGCAGCTTACGGACAGGGGGTGCCGATGAGCAGTTCTTC.

The chain has TRBV10-1 and TRBJ2-2, with D perhaps assigned TRBD1 or TRBD2 (5 bases each). V was shortened by 0 bases and J by 5 bases, with 10 bases between the two germline ends. Germline values: CDR1 WNHNN, CDR2 SYGVQD (reference sequence). CDR3 length equals 15 residues. This CDR3 reads CASSESGVGTGELFF. The CDR3 nucleotides are TGCGCCAGCAGTGAGTCGGGGGTCGGGACCGGGGAGCTGTTTTTT.

This clone was picked up a small number of times. This sequence joins TRBV7-9 and TRBJ2-3; 7 bases are shared with TRBD1. This CDR3 is 15 amino acids long. Germline V CDR1 and CDR2: SEHNR, FQNEAQ (reference sequence). J was trimmed by 4 bases and V by 2 bases; bases with no gene match: 6. The CDR3 sequence: CASSLRTGYSDTQYF. CDR3 nucleotides: TGTGCCAGCAGCTTAAGGACAGGATATTCAGATACGCAGTATTTT.

This chain uses TRBV19 with TRBJ2-7; weak D call: TRBD1 (6 bases). Germline V gene lookup returns CDR1 LNHDA and CDR2 SQIVND (reference sequence). The CDR3 spans 14 residues. Trimming left V 5 bases short and J 3 bases short, with 14 bases between. CDR3 amino acids: CASSPGGEVYEQYF. The CDR3 coding sequence is TGTGCCAGTAGTCCTGGGGGCGAGGTCTACGAGCAGTACTTC.

The rearrangement links TRBV11-3 to TRBJ2-7; D possibly corresponds to TRBD1 (6 bases). The V gene lost 5 bases and the J gene lost 7 bases, with 21 bases spanning the gap. Germline values: CDR1 SGHNT, CDR2 YENEEA. The CDR3 is 15 amino acids. CDR3 in DNA: TGTGCCAGCAGCAAGAAATCAGGACAGACTTCTGAGCAGTACTTC. Its protein is CASSKKSGQTSEQYF.

The chain joins TRBV7-9 to TRBJ1-3, with D unclear. This CDR3 comprises 15 residues. The V gene's germline CDR1 is SEHNR and CDR2 FQNEAQ (reference sequence). Deletions cut 1 base from V and 2 bases from J, with 9 bases between. The CDR3 region has the DNA TGTGCCAGCAGCTTAGTTCTCTTGGCTGGAAACACCATATATTTT. It yields the protein CASSLVLLAGNTIYF.

V usage is TRBV24-1 and J usage is TRBJ2-2; TRBD1 matches 8 bases. Trimming removed 9 bases from V and 1 base from J; junction bases left unmatched: 6. The V gene's germline CDR1 is KGHDR and CDR2 SFDVKD. The CDR3 sequence is 15 residues long. The CDR3 sequence is CATAPGQVNTGELFF. CDR3 bases: TGTGCCACCGCTCCGGGACAGGTGAACACCGGGGAGCTGTTTTTT.

The chain has TRBV6-5 and TRBJ2-1; TRBD2 is a possible D gene (7 bases). The ends were cut back, 7 bases at V and 5 bases at J, with 18 bases in the middle. Germline-derived CDR1 and CDR2 are MNHEY and SVGAGI. The CDR3 loop spans 15 amino acids. Written as DNA, the CDR3 is TGTGCCAGCACCCCGGACCTCGGGGGGCACAATGAGCAGTTCTTC. Its translation is CASTPDLGGHNEQFF.

This clone was counted once. This chain links TRBV9 with TRBJ2-5, with D perhaps matching TRBD1 (8 bases). The CDR3 is 16 residues long. The V end lost 3 bases, the J end lost 1 base, and 16 bases lay between the germline ends. The germline CDR1 and CDR2 sequences are SGDLS and YYNGEE. The CDR3 bases are TGTGCCAGCAGCGCAGGACAGGGAGGGTTCCAAGAGACCCAGTACTTC. Its translation: CASSAGQGGFQETQYF.

This clone appeared a single time. The chain recombines TRBV6-2 or TRBV6-3 with TRBJ1-1; 7 bases are shared with TRBD1. CDR3 length: 14 amino acids. J gave up 1 base and V 5 bases, and 4 bases lay outside the gene matches. Germline assignment: CDR1 MNHEY and CDR2 SVGEGT. In DNA, the CDR3 is TGTGCCAGCAGTCAGGGACAGAGGAACACTGAAGCTTTCTTT. It codes for CASSQGQRNTEAFF.

This chain uses TRBV27 with TRBJ2-2; weak D call: TRBD2 (5 bases). Germline V gene data show CDR1 as MNHEY and CDR2 as SMNVEV (reference sequence). V shed 5 bases and J shed 4 bases, with 14 bases lying between them. The length of the CDR3 is 15 residues. CDR3 in amino acids: CASSRARLITGELFF. CDR3 nucleotides: TGTGCCAGCAGTAGGGCCAGACTAATCACCGGGGAGCTGTTTTTT.

This sequence joins TRBV9 and TRBJ2-7; 7 nucleotides line up with TRBD2. Germline assignment: CDR1 SGDLS and CDR2 YYNGEE. This CDR3 has 16 amino acids. V gave up 4 bases and J gave up 5 bases; unmatched junction bases: 15. The CDR3 coding sequence is TGTGCCAGCAGCCAAGGGAAGGGCGGGGGTCGCCACGAGCAGTACTTC. Translation: CASSQGKGGGRHEQYF.

The chain couples TRBV6-5 to TRBJ1-3; tentatively, D is TRBD1 (6 bases). Germline loops: CDR1 MNHEY, CDR2 SVGAGI. The CDR3 covers 15 residues. The V end lost 5 bases, the J end lost 3 bases, and 14 bases lay between the germline ends. CDR3: CASSRNRDDGNTIYF. As DNA, the CDR3 is TGTGCCAGCAGTCGAAACAGGGATGATGGAAACACCATATATTTT.

The chain employs TRBV11-1 and TRBJ1-6; tentatively, D is TRBD1 (5 bases). Germline CDR1 reads SGHAT; CDR2 reads FQDESV (reference sequence). Between the trimmed V and J ends, which lost 5 bases and 6 bases, there was a span of 11 bases. CDR3 length: 14 residues. Here the CDR3 DNA reads TGTGCCAGCAGCCAGAACAGGTCTAATTCACCCCTCCACTTT. Translating it yields CASSQNRSNSPLHF.

The chain combines TRBV28 with TRBJ2-3, with a possible D match to TRBD2 (6 bases). V was clipped by 5 bases and J by 2 bases, with 14 bases between them. The germline V gene has CDR1 MDHEN and CDR2 SYDVKM. There are 15 residues in the CDR3. The CDR3 loop reads CASSRRGTYTDTQYF. The CDR3 nucleotides are TGTGCCAGCAGTCGACGAGGGACTTACACAGATACGCAGTATTTT.

The chain joins TRBV3-1 (or the pseudogene TRBV3-2) to TRBJ1-2; tentatively, D is TRBD1 (5 bases). Trimming pared 4 bases from V and 3 bases from J, leaving 15 bases between. Germline CDR1 and CDR2: LGHDT and YNNKEL (reference sequence). CDR3 length: 15 residues. The DNA of the CDR3 is TGTGCCAGCAGCCTCTGGCAGGGCGAGGACTATGGCTACACCTTC. This translates into CASSLWQGEDYGYTF.

The rearrangement uses TRBV6-2 or TRBV6-3 and TRBJ2-3; TRBD2 aligns across 7 bases. V lost 2 bases, J lost 1 base, and 12 bases stayed unmatched. Germline CDR1 is MNHEY and CDR2 is SVGEGT. This CDR3 is 18 amino acids long. CDR3 sequence (DNA): TGTGCCAGCAGTTACGGGGGGGGTCTTTTAGGTCGCACAGATACGCAGTATTTT. It translates to CASSYGGGLLGRTDTQYF.